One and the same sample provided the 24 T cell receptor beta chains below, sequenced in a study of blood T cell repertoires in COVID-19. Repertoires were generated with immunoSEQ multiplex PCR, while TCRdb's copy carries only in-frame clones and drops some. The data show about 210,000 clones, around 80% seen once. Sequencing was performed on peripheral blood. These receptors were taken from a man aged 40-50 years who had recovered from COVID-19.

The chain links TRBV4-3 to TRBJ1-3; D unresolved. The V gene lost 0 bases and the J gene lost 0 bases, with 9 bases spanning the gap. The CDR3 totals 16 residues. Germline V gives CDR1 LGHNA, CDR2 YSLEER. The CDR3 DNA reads TGCGCCAGCAGCCAAGAACTCGGGGACTCTGGAAACACCATATATTTT. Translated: CASSQELGDSGNTIYF.

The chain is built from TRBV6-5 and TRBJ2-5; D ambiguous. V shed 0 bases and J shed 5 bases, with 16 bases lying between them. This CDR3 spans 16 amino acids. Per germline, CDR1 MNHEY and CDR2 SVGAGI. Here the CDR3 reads CASSYSRPPWRETQYF. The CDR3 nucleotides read TGTGCCAGCAGTTACTCGAGACCCCCTTGGCGGGAGACCCAGTACTTC.

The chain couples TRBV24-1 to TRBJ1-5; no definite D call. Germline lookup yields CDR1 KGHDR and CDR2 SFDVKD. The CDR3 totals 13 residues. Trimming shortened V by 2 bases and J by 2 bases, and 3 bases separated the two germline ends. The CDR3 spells CATSDSGNQPQHF. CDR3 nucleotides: TGTGCCACCAGTGATTCGGGCAATCAGCCCCAGCATTTT.

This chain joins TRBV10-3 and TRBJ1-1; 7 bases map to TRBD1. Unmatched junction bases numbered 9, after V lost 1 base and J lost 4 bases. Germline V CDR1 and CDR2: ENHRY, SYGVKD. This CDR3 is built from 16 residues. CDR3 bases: TGTGCCATCAGTGAGTATCAGACAGGGCGGGGCACTGAAGCTTTCTTT. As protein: CAISEYQTGRGTEAFF.

This CDR3 is CASSPTGGRETQYF. The CDR3 DNA reads as TGTGCCAGCAGCCCTACAGGGGGCCGAGAGACCCAGTACTTC. The V and J genes are TRBV11-3 and TRBJ2-5; TRBD1 agrees at 9 bases. J was trimmed by 4 bases and V by 5 bases; bases with no gene match: 5. The CDR3 totals 14 residues. In germline, CDR1 is SGHNT, CDR2 YENEEA.

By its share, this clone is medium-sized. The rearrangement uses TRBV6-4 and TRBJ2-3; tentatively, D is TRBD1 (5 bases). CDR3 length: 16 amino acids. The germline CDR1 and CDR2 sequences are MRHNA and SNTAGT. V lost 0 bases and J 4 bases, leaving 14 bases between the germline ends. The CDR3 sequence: CASSDSSGQGADTQYF. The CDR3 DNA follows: TGTGCCAGCAGTGACTCTAGTGGGCAGGGCGCAGATACGCAGTATTTT.

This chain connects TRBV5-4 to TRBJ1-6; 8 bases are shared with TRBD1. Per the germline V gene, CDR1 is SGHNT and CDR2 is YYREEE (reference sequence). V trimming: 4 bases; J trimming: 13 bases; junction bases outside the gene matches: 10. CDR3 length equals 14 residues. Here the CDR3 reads CASSPDRVLIPLHF. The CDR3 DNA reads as TGTGCCAGCAGCCCGGACAGGGTTCTCATCCCCCTCCACTTT.

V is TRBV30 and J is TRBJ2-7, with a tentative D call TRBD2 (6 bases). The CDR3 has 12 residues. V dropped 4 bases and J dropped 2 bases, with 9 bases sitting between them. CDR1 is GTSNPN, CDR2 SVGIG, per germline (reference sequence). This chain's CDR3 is CAWTGGTYEQYF. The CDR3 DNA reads TGTGCCTGGACCGGCGGGACCTACGAGCAGTACTTC.

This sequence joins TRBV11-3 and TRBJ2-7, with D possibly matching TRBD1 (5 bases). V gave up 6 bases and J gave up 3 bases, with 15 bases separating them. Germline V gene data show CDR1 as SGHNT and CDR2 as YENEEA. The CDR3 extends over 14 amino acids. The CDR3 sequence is CASSPVDRSYEQYF. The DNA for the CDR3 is TGTGCCAGCAGTCCAGTCGACAGAAGCTACGAGCAGTACTTC.

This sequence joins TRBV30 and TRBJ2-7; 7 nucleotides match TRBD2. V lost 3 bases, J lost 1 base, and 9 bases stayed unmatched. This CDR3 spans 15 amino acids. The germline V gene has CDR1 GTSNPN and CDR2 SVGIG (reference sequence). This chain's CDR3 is CAWRPRWGGSYEQYF. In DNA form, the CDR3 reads TGTGCCTGGAGACCCCGTTGGGGGGGATCCTACGAGCAGTACTTC.

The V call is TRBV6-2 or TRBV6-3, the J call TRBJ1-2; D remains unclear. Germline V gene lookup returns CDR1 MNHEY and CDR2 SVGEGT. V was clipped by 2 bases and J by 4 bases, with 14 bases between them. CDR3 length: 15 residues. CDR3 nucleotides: TGTGCCAGCAGTTACGACGAGGCGGCCATCTATGGCTACACCTTC. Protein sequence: CASSYDEAAIYGYTF.

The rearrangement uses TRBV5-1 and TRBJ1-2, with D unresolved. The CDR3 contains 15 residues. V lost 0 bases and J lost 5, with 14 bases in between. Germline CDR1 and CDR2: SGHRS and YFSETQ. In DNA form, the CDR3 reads TGCGCCAGCAGCTTGGCCACAGACGGACTTTATGGCTACACCTTC. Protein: CASSLATDGLYGYTF.

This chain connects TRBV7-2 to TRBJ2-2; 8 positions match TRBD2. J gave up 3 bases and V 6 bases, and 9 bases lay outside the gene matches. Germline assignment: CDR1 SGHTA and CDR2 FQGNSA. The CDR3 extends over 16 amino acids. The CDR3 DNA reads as TGTGCCAGCAGATTCCGGGGGGGTACTTACACCGGGGAGCTGTTTTTT. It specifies CASRFRGGTYTGELFF.

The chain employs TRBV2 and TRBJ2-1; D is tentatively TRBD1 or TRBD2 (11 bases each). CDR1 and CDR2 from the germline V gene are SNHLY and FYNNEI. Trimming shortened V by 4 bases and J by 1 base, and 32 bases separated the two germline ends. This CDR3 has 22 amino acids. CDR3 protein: CASSAGTGGLAGGIPSYNEQFF. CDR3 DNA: TGTGCCAGCAGTGCCGGGACAGGGGGTCTAGCGGGAGGAATCCCGTCCTACAATGAGCAGTTCTTC. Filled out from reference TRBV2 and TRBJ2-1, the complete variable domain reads EPEVTQTPSHQVTQMGQEVILRCVPISNHLYFYWYRQILGQKVEFLVSFYNNEISEKSEIFDDQFSVERPDGSNFTLKIRSTKLEDSAMYFCASSAGTGGLAGGIPSYNEQFFGPGTRLTVL.

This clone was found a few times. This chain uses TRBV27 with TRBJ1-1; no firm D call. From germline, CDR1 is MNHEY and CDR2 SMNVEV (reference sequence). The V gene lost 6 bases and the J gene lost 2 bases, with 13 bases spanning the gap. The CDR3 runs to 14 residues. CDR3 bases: TGTGCCAGCAGGTCCGGGAATCGAAACACTGAAGCTTTCTTT. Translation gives CASRSGNRNTEAFF.

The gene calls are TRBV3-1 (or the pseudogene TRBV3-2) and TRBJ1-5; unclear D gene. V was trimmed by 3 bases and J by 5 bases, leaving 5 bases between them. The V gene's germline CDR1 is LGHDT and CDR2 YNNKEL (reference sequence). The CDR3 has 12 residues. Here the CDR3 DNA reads TGTGCCAGCAGCCAGAGGGATCAGCCCCAGCATTTT. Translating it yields CASSQRDQPQHF.

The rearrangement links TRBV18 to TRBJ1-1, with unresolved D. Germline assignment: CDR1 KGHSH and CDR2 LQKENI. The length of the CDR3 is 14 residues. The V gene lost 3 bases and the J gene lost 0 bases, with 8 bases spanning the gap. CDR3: CASSPPGVNTEAFF. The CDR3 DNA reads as TGTGCCAGCTCACCCCCGGGTGTGAACACTGAAGCTTTCTTT.

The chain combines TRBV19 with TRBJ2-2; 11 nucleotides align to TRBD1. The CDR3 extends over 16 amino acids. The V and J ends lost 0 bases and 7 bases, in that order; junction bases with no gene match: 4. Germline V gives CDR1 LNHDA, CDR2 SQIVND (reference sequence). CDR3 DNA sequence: TGTGCCAGTAGTATAGAGGACAGGGGGCTAGGCGGGGAGCTGTTTTTT. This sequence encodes CASSIEDRGLGGELFF.

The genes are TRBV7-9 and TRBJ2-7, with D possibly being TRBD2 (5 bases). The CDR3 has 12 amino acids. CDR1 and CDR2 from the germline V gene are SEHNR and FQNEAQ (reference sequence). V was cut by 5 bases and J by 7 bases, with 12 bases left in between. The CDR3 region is CASSRPPGEQYF. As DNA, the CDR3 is TGTGCCAGCAGCAGACCTCCGGGGGAGCAGTACTTC. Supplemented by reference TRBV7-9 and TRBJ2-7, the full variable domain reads DTGVSQNPRHKITKRGQNVTFRCDPISEHNRLYWYRQTLGQGPEFLTYFQNEAQLEKSRLLSDRFSAERPKGSFSTLEIQRTEQGDSAMYLCASSRPPGEQYFGPGTRLTVT.

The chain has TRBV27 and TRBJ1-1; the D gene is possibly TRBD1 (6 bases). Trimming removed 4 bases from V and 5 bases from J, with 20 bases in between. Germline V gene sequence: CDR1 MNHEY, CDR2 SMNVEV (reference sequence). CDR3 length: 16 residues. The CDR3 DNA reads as TGTGCCAGCAGTTATGACAGGCCCGTTTTAAGTACTGAAGCTTTCTTT. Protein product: CASSYDRPVLSTEAFF.

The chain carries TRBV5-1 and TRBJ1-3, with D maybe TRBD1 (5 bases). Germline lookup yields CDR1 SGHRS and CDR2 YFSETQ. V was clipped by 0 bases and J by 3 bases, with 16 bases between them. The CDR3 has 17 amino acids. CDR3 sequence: CASSLVGAGGFGNTIYF. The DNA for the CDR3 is TGCGCCAGCAGCTTGGTAGGAGCGGGGGGATTTGGAAACACCATATATTTT.

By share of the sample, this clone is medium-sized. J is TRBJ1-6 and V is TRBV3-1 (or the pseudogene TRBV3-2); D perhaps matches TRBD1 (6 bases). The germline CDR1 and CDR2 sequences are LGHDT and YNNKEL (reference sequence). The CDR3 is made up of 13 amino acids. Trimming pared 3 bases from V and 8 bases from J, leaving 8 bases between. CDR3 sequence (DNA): TGTGCCAGCAGCCATCCAGGGGATTCACCCCTCCACTTT. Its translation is CASSHPGDSPLHF.

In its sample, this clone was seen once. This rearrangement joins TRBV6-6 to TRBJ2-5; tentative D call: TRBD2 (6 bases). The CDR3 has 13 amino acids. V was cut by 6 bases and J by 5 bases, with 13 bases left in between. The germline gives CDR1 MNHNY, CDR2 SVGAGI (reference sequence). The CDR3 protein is CASSRGFRETQYF. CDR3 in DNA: TGTGCCAGCAGCCGGGGGTTTAGGGAGACCCAGTACTTC.

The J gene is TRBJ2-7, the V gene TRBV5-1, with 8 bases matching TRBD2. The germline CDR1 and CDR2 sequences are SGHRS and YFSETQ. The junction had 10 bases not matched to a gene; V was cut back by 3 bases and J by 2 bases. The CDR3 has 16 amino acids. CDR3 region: CASSSTRGGRTYEQYF. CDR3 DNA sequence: TGCGCCAGCAGCTCCACCCGAGGCGGGAGGACCTACGAGCAGTACTTC.